This T cell receptor (beta chain) came from a study of blood T cell repertoires in COVID-19. Across the whole study: Some COVID-19 samples were acute and others convalescent; all came from the United States, Italy and Spain. The cDNA or gDNA used as material had been derived from T cells, B-cell-depleted T cells, or PBMCs.

Per the authors' pipeline: Estimated nucleated cell counts came from reference gene primer amplification. TCRdb keeps only in-frame clones here, not all; method: immunoSEQ multiplex PCR. V and J calls and clone size are those listed in that table; D and trimming were worked out from the DNA. The sample contains approximately 89,000 clones, 70% to 90% of which appear only once. This CDR3 has 13 residues. Per the germline V gene, CDR1 is SGHAT and CDR2 is FQNNGV. Trimming took 3 bases from V and 7 from J, leaving 12 bases between them. The rearrangement uses TRBV11-2 and TRBJ1-1, with TRBD1 as a possible D gene (5 bases). Sequencing was performed on peripheral blood. The receptor was derived from a woman between 65 and 79 years old with active or convalescent COVID-19. CDR3 coding DNA: TGTGCCAGCAGCTTGATTCGACAGAGTGAAGCTTTCTTT. This encodes CASSLIRQSEAFF.